This TCR beta chain is drawn from a study of post-analysis software for immune sequencing data. Overall study: Clinical courses comprised relapsing-remitting, secondary progressive and progressive-relapsing multiple sclerosis.

Of note for this clonotype: No antigen is known for it.

The study's findings and limits: With TRBV5-6, TRBV5-1 and TRBV20-1 included, about 5 TRBV segments were more frequent in patients than in controls. Significantly lower normalized Chao1 diversity was seen in multiple sclerosis patients than in controls. Same-batch preparations were strongly co-clustered by F measure.

Carried by the TCR beta cDNA libraries were unique molecular identifiers. Input of roughly 1 to 11 million T cells yielded hundreds of thousands of cDNA molecules. TCRdb reanalysed the PCR reads using MiXCR and keeps one entry per CDR3 protein. The table lists hundreds of thousands of distinct CDR3 sequences, roughly 27% of them singletons, with 0.5% to 0.6% in the top ten. The CDR3 is 15 amino acids. Looked up from germline, CDR1 is MDHEN and CDR2 is SYDVKM. V lost 6 bases to trimming and J lost 4 bases; unmatched junction nucleotides: 9. This clonotype was sampled from a girl between 5 and 17 years old with multiple sclerosis. Sample: blood. The genes are TRBV28 and TRBJ1-2, with 9 bases aligning to TRBD1. CDR3 nucleotides: TGTGCCAGCAGCCCTACAGGGGGCGGAAGCTATGGCTACACCTTC. Amino acids: CASSPTGGGSYGYTF.